This T cell receptor (beta chain) derives from a study of identical twins. The study, taken as a whole, reports: Abundant beta clonotypes from cord blood had fewer insertions, unlike memory repertoires, which showed none.

TCRdb itself ran the 5' RACE reads through MiXCR, one entry per CDR3 protein. The sample carries a few hundred thousand distinct CDR3 sequences, approximately 9.6% recorded once. In this sample, this clonotype turned up a few times. Its antigen is unidentified. Germline values: CDR1 MNHNS, CDR2 SASEGT. Trimming stripped 4 bases from V and 0 bases from J, with 10 bases between. The CDR3 has 14 amino acids. These same data were also listed under a study on yellow fever vaccine responses in identical twins. That study adds: Among the twins, the vaccine T cell response reportedly seemed partly convergent and partly personalized.

Sequencing was performed on PBMCs. The clonotype was recovered from a woman aged 18 to 35 in good health. The genes are TRBV6-1 and TRBJ2-7; D remains unclear. CDR3 bases: TGTGCCAGCAGTGGTCAGGCAAGCTCCTACGAGCAGTACTTC. Translating gives CASSGQASSYEQYF.